This paragraph reports one TCR beta chain. These data are taken from a study of blood T cell repertoires in COVID-19. Study overall: Sites across the United States, Italy and Spain contributed samples from acute and convalescent COVID-19. The analysed material was cDNA or gDNA that came from T cells, B-cell-depleted T cells, or PBMCs.

The protocol was immunoSEQ multiplex PCR, while the TCRdb copy is restricted to in-frame clones and leaves out a portion. The sample has about 220,000 clones; around 84% are singletons. The CDR3 length is 15 residues. J lost 5 bases, V lost 4 bases, and 11 bases had no gene match. Germline CDR1 SQVTM, CDR2 ANQGSEA. Material for sequencing was peripheral blood. The rearrangement uses TRBV29-1 and TRBJ2-1, with TRBD2 identical over 7 bases. This clonotype was obtained from a man aged 50 or older who had recovered from COVID-19. The CDR3 loop reads CSVGLRGSRDNEQFF. The CDR3 nucleotides read TGCAGCGTTGGACTCCGCGGGAGTAGGGACAATGAGCAGTTCTTC.